This T cell receptor beta chain was sequenced for a study of CD8 T cells in Susac syndrome (dated by TCRdb to 2018 to 2020). Notes on the research overall: Among the Susac syndrome patients who were sequenced, clinically active disease was present in roughly six and clinical remission was observed in fewer than ten. At blood withdrawal, Susac syndrome patients were either therapy-naive, taking corticosteroids (in some cases with IVIg as well), or taking IVIg alone. The study used repertoire sequencing to test whether antigen drove CD8+ T cell activation and differentiation in Susac syndrome. On the study overall, not on this receptor specifically: The study acknowledged that relatively few individuals were included in the TCR sequencing and HLA analysis. In patients with Susac syndrome, the CD4+ T cell repertoire showed no detectable clonal expansion.

Peripheral blood CD8+ and CD4+ T cells from healthy donors, Susac syndrome patients and multiple sclerosis patients were profiled using high-throughput TCR beta sequencing. Susac syndrome patients met recently defined diagnostic criteria for definite or probable disease. Bulk CD8+ and CD4+ T cells were purified by magnetic negative isolation, whereas CD8+ TEMRA cells were enriched by FACS. Blood was collected in EDTA tubes and processed within 24 hours, with PBMCs isolated through density gradient centrifugation. PBMCs intended for TCR sequencing were cryopreserved in liquid nitrogen and were subsequently thawed in a 37 degrees C water bath. The sorted or isolated CD4+, CD8+ and CD8+ TEMRA cells had a purity of 90% or higher. RNA was extracted using the RNeasy kit, and about 0.5 to 1 microgram was reverse transcribed with random hexamers. TCR beta CDR3 regions were amplified with the immunoSEQ multiplex PCR assay covering 54 Vbeta and 13 Jbeta segments. PCR amplification bias was corrected using a synthetic template baseline for primer optimization and computational correction. Under the source paper's analysis protocol: Only productive sequences were kept, with reads annotated to V, D and J genes according to IMGT and analyzed in immunoSEQ Analyzer. Clonality was computed as one minus Shannon entropy normalized by log2 of the number of productive unique sequences. For each patient and control, public and private clones were evaluated within the 100 most prevalent clones. Susac-specific clones were defined as absent from healthy and MS cohorts, 850 to 1,300 published viral clones and other ImmuneACCESS disease sequences. TCRdb trimmed public reads at Q25 via fastp, called clones via MiXCR and kept in-frame beta chains. Rows with one shared CDR3 protein collapse into an entry with the most common genes and DNA. V and J calls and clone size were set by TCRdb, not the authors. This sample has around 170,000 distinct CDR3 sequences in its table, and more than 90% of those were observed once. Jointly, the top ten make up 0.075% to 0.1% of the sample.

Per the germline V gene, MNHEY is the CDR1 and SVGAGI is the CDR2. Taken from cysteine to phenylalanine, the CDR3 has 12 residues. Only the CDR3 portion is preserved as DNA: 36 bases, with reading frame beginning at the first base. The germline ends are 6 bases apart after V is trimmed by 3 bases and J by 4 bases. This clonotype was seen more than once but under ten times. This receptor's antigen is unknown. No base quality information exists; no much larger clone differs at one position. Material: CD4+ T cells from PBMCs. The chain uses TRBV6-5 and TRBJ2-5; the D segment cannot be called with confidence. The sequence was obtained from a human donor with Susac syndrome. The CDR3 region has the sequence CASSYVGETQYF. The DNA is as follows: TGTGCCAGCAGTTATGTCGGAGAGACCCAGTACTTC.